Below, 4 T cell receptor beta chains from the same sample are listed, as sequenced in a study of shared clonotypes between healthy human individuals (dated by TCRdb to the early 2020s). The library was made by the immunoSEQ multiplex PCR assay. In TCRdb, the immuneACCESS table is reduced to in-frame sequences with V and J assigned. These tables do not hold every clone; where another copy was compared, an unresolved V gene accounts for under half, and the others remain unexplained. Present in this sample are millions of clones, about 95% of which were seen just once. The top ten clones comprise around 1.1% of the sample. CD8 naive samples consisted of CD45RO-negative cells that were positively selected for CCR7, yielding a CD45RA+CCR7+ population without TemRA cells. Sequences were obtained from naive CD8+ T cells sorted from blood. Read against the paper, the sample's cell subset or site label means: CD45RA+CCR7+. The source of these receptors is a man between 18 and 29 years old in good health.

Only one count was recorded for this clone. The junction differs from germline at one of its ends, possibly a read error. The V and J genes are TRBV5-6 and TRBJ2-2; D is unclear. There are 11 residues in the CDR3. The germline gives CDR1 SGHDT, CDR2 YYEEEE. CDR3: CASSYTAELFF. CDR3 in DNA: TGTGCCAGCAGTTATACCGCGGAGCTGTTTTTT.

As concerns this clone: The sample holds other DNA sequences that translate to the same CDR3. The V gene is TRBV6-5, the J gene TRBJ2-7; the match to TRBD2 covers 11 bases. Losses at the gene ends were 2 bases for V and 6 bases for J; bases not matched to a gene: 3. Germline loops: CDR1 MNHEY, CDR2 SVGAGI. CDR3 length equals 14 residues. The CDR3 region is CASSYGLAGGEQYF. The CDR3 DNA follows: TGTGCCAGCAGTTACGGGCTAGCGGGAGGCGAGCAGTACTTC.

The chain joins TRBV10-2 to TRBJ2-5; 11 positions match TRBD1. The germline CDR1 and CDR2 sequences are WSHSY and SAAADI. The CDR3 totals 16 residues. V lost 6 bases, J lost 2 bases, and 8 bases stayed unmatched. In DNA, the CDR3 is TGCGCCAGCAGGGCCGGGACAGGGGGTGGGCAAGAGACCCAGTACTTC. Encoded protein: CASRAGTGGGQETQYF.

The chain combines TRBV7-8 with TRBJ1-1; 7 nucleotides align to TRBD1. J was trimmed by 2 bases and V by 5 bases; bases with no gene match: 8. Germline-derived CDR1 and CDR2 are SGHVS and FQNEAQ. This CDR3 comprises 15 residues. Here the CDR3 reads CASSPWTGINTEAFF. The CDR3 nucleotides are TGTGCCAGCAGCCCTTGGACAGGAATAAACACTGAAGCTTTCTTT.